Sequencing of this T cell receptor (beta chain) was carried out in a study of patients and donors after allogeneic stem cell transplantation. Each CDR3 protein gets one entry after TCRdb re-called the RT-PCR reads with MiXCR. The sample yields about 110,000 distinct CDR3 sequences, roughly 35% seen once. Germline V gene data show CDR1 as DFQATT and CDR2 as SNEGSKA (reference sequence). With 5 bases removed from V and 5 bases from J, the gap between germline ends came to 16 bases. The length of the CDR3 is 14 residues. There are a few counts of this clonotype. The specimen was blood, either unsorted or a sorted T cell fraction (not recorded which). This clonotype was sampled from a human donor who was either an allogeneic HSCT recipient or a stem cell or donor lymphocyte infusion donor (not recorded which). It is not recorded whose cells these are; they may come from a transplant donor. The chain employs TRBV20-1 and TRBJ2-1, with D maybe TRBD2 (5 bases). The CDR3 region has the DNA TGCAGTGCTTATACTAGATATGGACACAATGAGCAGTTCTTC. It encodes CSAYTRYGHNEQFF.